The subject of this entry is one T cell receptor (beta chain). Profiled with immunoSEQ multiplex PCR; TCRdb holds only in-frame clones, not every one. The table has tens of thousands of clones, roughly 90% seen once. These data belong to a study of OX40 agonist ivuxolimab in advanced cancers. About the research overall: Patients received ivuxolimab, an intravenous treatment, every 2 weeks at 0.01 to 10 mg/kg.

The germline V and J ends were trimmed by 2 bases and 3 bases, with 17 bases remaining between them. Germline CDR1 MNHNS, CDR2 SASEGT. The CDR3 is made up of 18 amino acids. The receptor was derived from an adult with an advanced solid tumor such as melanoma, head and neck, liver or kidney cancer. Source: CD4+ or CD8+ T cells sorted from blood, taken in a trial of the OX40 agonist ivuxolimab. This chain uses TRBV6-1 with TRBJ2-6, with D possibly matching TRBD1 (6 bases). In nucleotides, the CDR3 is TGTGCCAGCAGTGAACCGACAGGTGACTTACGTGGGGCCAACGTCCTGACTTTC. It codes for CASSEPTGDLRGANVLTF.